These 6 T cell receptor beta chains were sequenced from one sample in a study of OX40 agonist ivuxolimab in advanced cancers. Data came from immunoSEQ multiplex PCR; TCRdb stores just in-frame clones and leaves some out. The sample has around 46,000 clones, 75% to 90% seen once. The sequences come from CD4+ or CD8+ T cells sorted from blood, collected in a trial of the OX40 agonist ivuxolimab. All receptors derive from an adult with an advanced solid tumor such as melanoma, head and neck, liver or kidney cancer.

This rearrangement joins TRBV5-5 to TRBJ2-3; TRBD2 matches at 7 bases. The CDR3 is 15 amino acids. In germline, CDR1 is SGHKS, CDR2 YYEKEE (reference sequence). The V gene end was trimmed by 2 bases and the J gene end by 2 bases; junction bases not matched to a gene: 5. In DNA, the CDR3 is TGTGCCAGCAGCTTACTAGCGAGTGACACAGATACGCAGTATTTT. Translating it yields CASSLLASDTDTQYF.

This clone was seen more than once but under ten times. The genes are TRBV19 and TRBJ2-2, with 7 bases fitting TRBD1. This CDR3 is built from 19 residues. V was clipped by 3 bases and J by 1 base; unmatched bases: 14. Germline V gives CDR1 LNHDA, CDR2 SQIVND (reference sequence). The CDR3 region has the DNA TGTGCCAGTAGTATTGGGGGTCCCGGGACAGTGCTGAACACCGGGGAGCTGTTTTTT. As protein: CASSIGGPGTVLNTGELFF.

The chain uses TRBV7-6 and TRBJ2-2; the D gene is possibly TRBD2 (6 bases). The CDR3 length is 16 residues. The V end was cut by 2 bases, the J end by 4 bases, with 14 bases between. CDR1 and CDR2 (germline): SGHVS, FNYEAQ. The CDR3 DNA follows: TGTGCCAGCAGCTTATTTTTCGGGGAGGTCACCGGGGAGCTGTTTTTT. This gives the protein CASSLFFGEVTGELFF.

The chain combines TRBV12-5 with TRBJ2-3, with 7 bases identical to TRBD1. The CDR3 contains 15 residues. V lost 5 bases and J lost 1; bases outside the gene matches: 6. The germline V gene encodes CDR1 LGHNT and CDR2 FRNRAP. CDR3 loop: CASGPRTGRTDTQYF. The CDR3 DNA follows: TGTGCTAGTGGTCCGAGGACAGGACGCACAGATACGCAGTATTTT.

DNA of the CDR3: TGTGCCAGCAGCTCTATTAAGGCCTGGGACAGGGATAGCGCCTACGAGCAGTACTTC. It is translated as CASSSIKAWDRDSAYEQYF. The rearrangement uses TRBV11-2 and TRBJ2-7; 9 positions agree with TRBD1. The V segment lost 4 bases and the J segment 2 bases; nucleotides outside the gene matches: 18. Germline assignment: CDR1 SGHAT and CDR2 FQNNGV. The length of the CDR3 is 19 residues.

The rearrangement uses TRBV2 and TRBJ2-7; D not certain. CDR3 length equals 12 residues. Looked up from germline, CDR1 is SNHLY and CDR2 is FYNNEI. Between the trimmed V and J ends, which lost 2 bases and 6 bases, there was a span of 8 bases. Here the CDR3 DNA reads TGTGCCAGCAGTGAATCAGAGGTCGAGCAGTACTTC. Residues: CASSESEVEQYF.